This T cell receptor (beta chain) was identified in a study of shared clonotypes between healthy human individuals. Findings of the study overall: Researchers found naive subsets generally carried larger estimated richness than memory subsets.

CDR3 length equals 14 residues. Germline lookup yields CDR1 MDHEN and CDR2 SYDVKM. With V trimmed by 8 bases and J by 2 bases, 7 bases remained unmatched. Assay used: immunoSEQ multiplex PCR; TCRdb lists only in-frame clones, some missing. The repertoire holds about 710,000 clones, with approximately 77% as singletons. For this clone: Its antigen is undetermined.

The clonotype comes from a woman in her twenties or thirties in good health. Input material: memory CD4+ T cells sorted from blood. Subset reported: CD45RA-negative fraction. The chain links TRBV28 to TRBJ1-2; TRBD1 matches 8 bases. The CDR3 DNA follows: TGTGCCAGCCGACGGACAGGGATAAACTATGGCTACACCTTC. This sequence encodes CASRRTGINYGYTF.